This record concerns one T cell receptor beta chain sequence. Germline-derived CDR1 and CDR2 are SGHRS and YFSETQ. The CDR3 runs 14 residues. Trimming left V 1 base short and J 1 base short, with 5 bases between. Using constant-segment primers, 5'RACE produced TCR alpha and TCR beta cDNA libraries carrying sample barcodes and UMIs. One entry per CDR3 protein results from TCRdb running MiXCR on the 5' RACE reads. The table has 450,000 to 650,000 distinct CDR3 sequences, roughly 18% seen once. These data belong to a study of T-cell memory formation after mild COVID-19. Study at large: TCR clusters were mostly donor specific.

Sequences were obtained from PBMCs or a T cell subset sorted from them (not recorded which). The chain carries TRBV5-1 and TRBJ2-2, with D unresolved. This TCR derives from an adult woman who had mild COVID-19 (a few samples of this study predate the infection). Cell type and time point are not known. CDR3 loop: CASSLLQNTGELFF. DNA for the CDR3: TGCGCCAGCAGCTTGTTGCAGAACACCGGGGAGCTGTTTTTT.